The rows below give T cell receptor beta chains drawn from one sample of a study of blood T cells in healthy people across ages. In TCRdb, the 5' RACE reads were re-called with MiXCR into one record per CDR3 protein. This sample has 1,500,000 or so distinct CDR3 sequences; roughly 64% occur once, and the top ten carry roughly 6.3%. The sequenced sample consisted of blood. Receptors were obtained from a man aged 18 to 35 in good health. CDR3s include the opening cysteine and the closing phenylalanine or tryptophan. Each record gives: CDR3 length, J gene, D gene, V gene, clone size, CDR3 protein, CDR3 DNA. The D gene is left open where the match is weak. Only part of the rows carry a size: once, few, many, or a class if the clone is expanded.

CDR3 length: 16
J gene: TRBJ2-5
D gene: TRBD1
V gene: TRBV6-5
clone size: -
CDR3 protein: CASSRLLGQGPETQYF
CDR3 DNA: TGTGCCAGCAGTCGCCTTCTGGGACAGGGACCGGAGACCCAGTACTTC

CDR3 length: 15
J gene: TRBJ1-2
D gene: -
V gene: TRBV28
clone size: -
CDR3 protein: CASRLSPPGRGGYTF
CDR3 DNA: TGTGCCAGCAGACTTAGCCCCCCAGGGAGAGGTGGCTACACCTTT

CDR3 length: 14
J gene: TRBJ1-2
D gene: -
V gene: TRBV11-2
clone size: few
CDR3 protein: CASSVTGTNYGYTF
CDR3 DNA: TGTGCCAGCAGCGTCACCGGGACAAACTATGGCTACACCTTC

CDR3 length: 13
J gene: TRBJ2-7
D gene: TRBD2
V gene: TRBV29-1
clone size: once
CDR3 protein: CSAGRGAAYEQYF
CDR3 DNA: TGCAGCGCTGGGCGGGGGGCGGCCTACGAGCAGTACTTC

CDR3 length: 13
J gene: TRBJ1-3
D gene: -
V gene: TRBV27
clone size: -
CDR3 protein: CASKSGSGNTIYF
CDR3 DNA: TGTGCCAGCAAATCGGGGTCTGGAAACACCATATATTTT

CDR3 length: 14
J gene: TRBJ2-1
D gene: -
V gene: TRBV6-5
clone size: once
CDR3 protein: CASSYVSSYNEQFF
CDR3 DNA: TGTGCCAGCAGTTATGTTAGCTCCTACAATGAGCAGTTCTTC

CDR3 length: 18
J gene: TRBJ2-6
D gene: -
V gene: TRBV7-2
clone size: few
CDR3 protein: CASGTTDPPRDGANVLTF
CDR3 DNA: TGTGCCAGCGGCACGACCGACCCTCCTAGGGACGGGGCCAACGTCCTGACTTTC

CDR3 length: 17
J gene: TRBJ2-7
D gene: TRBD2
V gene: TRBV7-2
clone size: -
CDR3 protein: CASSLTSGGSYLYEQYF
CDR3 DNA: TGTGCCAGCAGCTTGACTAGCGGGGGCTCCTACCTCTACGAGCAGTACTTC

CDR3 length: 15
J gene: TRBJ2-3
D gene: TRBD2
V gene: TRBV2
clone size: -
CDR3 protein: CASRWTSGSTDTQYF
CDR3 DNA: TGTGCCAGCAGGTGGACTAGCGGGAGTACAGATACGCAGTATTTT

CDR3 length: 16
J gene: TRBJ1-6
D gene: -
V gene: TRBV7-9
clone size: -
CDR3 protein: CASSLVRGPDNSPLHF
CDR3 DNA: TGTGCCAGCAGCTTAGTGCGGGGGCCAGATAATTCACCCCTCCACTTT

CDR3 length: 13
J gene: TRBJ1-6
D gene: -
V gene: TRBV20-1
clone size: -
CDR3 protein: CSATGTTPDPLHF
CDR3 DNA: TGCAGTGCTACCGGGACAACGCCAGATCCCCTCCACTTT

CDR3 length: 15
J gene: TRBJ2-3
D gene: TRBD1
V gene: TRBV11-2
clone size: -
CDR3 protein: CASSLGTGVSDTQYF
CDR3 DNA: TGTGCCAGCAGCCTCGGGACAGGGGTGTCAGATACGCAGTATTTT

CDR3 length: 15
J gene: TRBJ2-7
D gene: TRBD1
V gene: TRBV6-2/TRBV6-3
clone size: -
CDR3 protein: CASRDGTGGSYEQYF
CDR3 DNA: TGTGCCAGCAGAGACGGGACAGGGGGTTCCTACGAGCAGTACTTC

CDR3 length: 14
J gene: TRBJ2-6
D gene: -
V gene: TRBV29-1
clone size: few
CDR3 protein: CSVADSSGANVLTF
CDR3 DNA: TGCAGCGTTGCCGACAGCTCTGGGGCCAACGTCCTGACTTTC

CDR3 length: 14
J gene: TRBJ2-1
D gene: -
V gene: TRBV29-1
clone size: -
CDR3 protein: CSVAGREIHNEQFF
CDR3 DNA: TGCAGCGTTGCCGGCAGGGAAATCCACAATGAGCAGTTCTTC

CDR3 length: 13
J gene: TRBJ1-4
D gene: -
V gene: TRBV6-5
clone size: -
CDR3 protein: CASRRGGTEKLFF
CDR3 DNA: TGTGCCAGCAGAAGAGGGGGAACAGAAAAACTGTTTTTT